The entry that follows covers one T cell receptor (beta chain) sequence. V lost 6 bases and J lost 3; bases outside the gene matches: 4. Germline CDR1 is SNHLY and CDR2 is FYNNEI. The CDR3 extends over 13 amino acids. These data are taken from a study of control samples from healthy donors and cancer patients. Produced via immunoSEQ multiplex PCR; TCRdb's table is partial and in-frame only. The sample carries about 130,000 clones, about 91% recorded once. The sequence was obtained from a man in his late teens or twenties in good health. The chain has TRBV2 and TRBJ1-1, with 7 bases fitting TRBD1. The sequencing input was blood. The CDR3 sequence: CASRQGRDTEAFF. The DNA for the CDR3 is TGTGCCAGCAGACAGGGGAGGGACACTGAAGCTTTCTTT. The full variable domain, its missing parts supplied by reference TRBV2 and TRBJ1-1, is EPEVTQTPSHQVTQMGQEVILRCVPISNHLYFYWYRQILGQKVEFLVSFYNNEISEKSEIFDDQFSVERPDGSNFTLKIRSTKLEDSAMYFCASRQGRDTEAFFGQGTRLTVV.